This TCR beta chain was retrieved from a study of early T cells in non-severe SARS-CoV-2 infection. Study-wide context: With bulk RNA from unsorted whole blood as input, sequencing yielded unpaired chains. General observations from the study: Private and CD4 specificities were missed by VDJdb matching, skewed to anti-spike CD8.

This clonotype has at least ten counts. Its antigen is not known. Trimming left V 1 base short and J 7 bases short, with 14 bases between. Germline V gene lookup returns CDR1 MNHNS and CDR2 SASEGT. CDR3 length: 15 residues. Separate cDNA molecules each had unique molecular identifiers attached to them. In TCRdb, the 5' RACE reads were re-called with MiXCR into one record per CDR3 protein. The profile covers fewer than 30,000 distinct CDR3 sequences, with 4.4% appearing a single time and 5.5% to 6.5% taken by the ten largest. Sequenced material: whole blood. The chain carries TRBV6-1 and TRBJ2-1; D is tentatively TRBD1 or TRBD2 (5 bases each). The TCR originated in an adult who was a healthcare worker with PCR-confirmed SARS-CoV-2 infection or an uninfected control (not recorded which). CDR3 sequence reads: CASSEEEGRGNEQFF. The CDR3 coding sequence is TGTGCCAGCAGTGAAGAAGAGGGGAGAGGGAATGAGCAGTTCTTC.